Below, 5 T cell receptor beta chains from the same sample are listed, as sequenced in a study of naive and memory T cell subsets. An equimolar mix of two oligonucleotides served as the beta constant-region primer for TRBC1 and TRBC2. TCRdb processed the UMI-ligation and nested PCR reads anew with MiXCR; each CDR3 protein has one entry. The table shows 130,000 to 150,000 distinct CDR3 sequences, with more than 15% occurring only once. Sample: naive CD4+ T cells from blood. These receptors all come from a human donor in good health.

DNA for the CDR3: TGTGCCGGGGGGCGGGATGAGCAGTTCTTC. Translating it yields CAGGRDEQFF. This chain connects TRBV30 to TRBJ2-1; D possibly uses TRBD1 or TRBD2 (6 bases each). This CDR3 contains 10 residues. CDR1 GTSNPN and CDR2 SVGIG come from the germline V gene (reference sequence). The V end lost 8 bases, the J end lost 8 bases, and 10 bases lay between the germline ends.

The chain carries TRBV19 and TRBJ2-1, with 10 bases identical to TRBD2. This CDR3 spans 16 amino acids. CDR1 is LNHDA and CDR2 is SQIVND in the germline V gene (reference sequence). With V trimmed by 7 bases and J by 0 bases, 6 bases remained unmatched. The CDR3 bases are TGTGCCAGTACCGCAGGACTAGCGGTCTCCTACAATGAGCAGTTCTTC. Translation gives CASTAGLAVSYNEQFF.

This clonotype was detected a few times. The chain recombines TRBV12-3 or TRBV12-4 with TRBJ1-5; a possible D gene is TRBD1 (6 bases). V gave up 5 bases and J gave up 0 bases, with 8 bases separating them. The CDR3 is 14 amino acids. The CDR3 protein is CASSRTASNQPQHF. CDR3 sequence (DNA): TGTGCCAGCAGTAGGACAGCTAGCAATCAGCCCCAGCATTTT.

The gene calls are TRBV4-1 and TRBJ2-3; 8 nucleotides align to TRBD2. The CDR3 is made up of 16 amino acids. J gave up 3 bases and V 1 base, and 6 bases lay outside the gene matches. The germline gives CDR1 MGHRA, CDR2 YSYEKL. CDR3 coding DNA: TGCGCCAGCAGCCAAGGAACTAGCGGAGAAACAGATACGCAGTATTTT. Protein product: CASSQGTSGETDTQYF.

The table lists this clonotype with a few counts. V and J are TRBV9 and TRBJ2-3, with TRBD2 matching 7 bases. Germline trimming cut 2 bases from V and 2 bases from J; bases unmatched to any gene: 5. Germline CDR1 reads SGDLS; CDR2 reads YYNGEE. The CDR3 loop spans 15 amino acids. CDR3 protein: CASSVSAGPTDTQYF. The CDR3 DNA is TGTGCCAGCAGCGTGTCAGCGGGACCCACAGATACGCAGTATTTT.